The clone carrying this TCR beta chain was found many times. The antigen is undetermined. In making TCR beta libraries, quantitative 5'-RACE with molecular barcodes was used. From the 5' RACE reads, TCRdb called clonotypes with MiXCR, one entry per CDR3 protein. The sample contains roughly 180,000 distinct CDR3 sequences, more than 9% of which appear only once. The data were taken from a study of CD8 T cells in ankylosing spondylitis. General observations from the study: Matched synovial fluid from ankylosing spondylitis patients was reported to be enriched for disease-linked clones. CD8+ disease-linked clones were present at relatively low frequencies in blood.

V lost 0 bases and J lost 5; bases outside the gene matches: 3. Germline loops: CDR1 ENHRY, CDR2 SYGVKD. The CDR3 length is 16 residues. The V gene is TRBV10-3, the J gene TRBJ2-3; 12 nucleotides line up with TRBD2. The source material was blood, either unsorted or a sorted T cell fraction (not recorded which). The receptor was isolated from a male donor with ankylosing spondylitis or in good health (not recorded which). The CDR3 DNA reads TGTGCCATCAGTGAGTCGACTAGCGGGGGAAAAGATACGCAGTATTTT. This translates into CAISESTSGGKDTQYF.